Only a few counts were recorded for the clone carrying this TCR beta chain. The target antigen is unknown. These data are taken from a study of read filtering for tumor transcriptome and immune sequencing. For the study at large: Mean patient age was approximately 66 years, range about 45 to 85; 16 to 20 male, 14 female.

This library used roughly 400 ng RNA and molecular barcoded adaptors spanning alpha/delta and beta/gamma chains. TCRdb ran MiXCR on the reads and lists one entry per CDR3 protein. This sample has 93,000 or so distinct CDR3 sequences, with 20% to 25% found just once. Study observations and caveats: This fraction held mixed bone marrow immune cells after CD138-negative sorting.

This CDR3 has 17 amino acids. Germline values: CDR1 MNHNS, CDR2 SASEGT. Deletions cut 2 bases from V and 7 bases from J, with 21 bases between. This rearrangement joins TRBV6-1 to TRBJ1-5; a weak D match, TRBD1 (5 bases). Material: a population of CD138-negative cells sorted from bone marrow. The receptor was isolated from a donor aged 40 or older with multiple myeloma. CDR3 coding DNA: TGTGCCAGCAGTGAAACATGGGACCCCGTAAGTTCCCAGCCCCAGCATTTT. Its translation: CASSETWDPVSSQPQHF.